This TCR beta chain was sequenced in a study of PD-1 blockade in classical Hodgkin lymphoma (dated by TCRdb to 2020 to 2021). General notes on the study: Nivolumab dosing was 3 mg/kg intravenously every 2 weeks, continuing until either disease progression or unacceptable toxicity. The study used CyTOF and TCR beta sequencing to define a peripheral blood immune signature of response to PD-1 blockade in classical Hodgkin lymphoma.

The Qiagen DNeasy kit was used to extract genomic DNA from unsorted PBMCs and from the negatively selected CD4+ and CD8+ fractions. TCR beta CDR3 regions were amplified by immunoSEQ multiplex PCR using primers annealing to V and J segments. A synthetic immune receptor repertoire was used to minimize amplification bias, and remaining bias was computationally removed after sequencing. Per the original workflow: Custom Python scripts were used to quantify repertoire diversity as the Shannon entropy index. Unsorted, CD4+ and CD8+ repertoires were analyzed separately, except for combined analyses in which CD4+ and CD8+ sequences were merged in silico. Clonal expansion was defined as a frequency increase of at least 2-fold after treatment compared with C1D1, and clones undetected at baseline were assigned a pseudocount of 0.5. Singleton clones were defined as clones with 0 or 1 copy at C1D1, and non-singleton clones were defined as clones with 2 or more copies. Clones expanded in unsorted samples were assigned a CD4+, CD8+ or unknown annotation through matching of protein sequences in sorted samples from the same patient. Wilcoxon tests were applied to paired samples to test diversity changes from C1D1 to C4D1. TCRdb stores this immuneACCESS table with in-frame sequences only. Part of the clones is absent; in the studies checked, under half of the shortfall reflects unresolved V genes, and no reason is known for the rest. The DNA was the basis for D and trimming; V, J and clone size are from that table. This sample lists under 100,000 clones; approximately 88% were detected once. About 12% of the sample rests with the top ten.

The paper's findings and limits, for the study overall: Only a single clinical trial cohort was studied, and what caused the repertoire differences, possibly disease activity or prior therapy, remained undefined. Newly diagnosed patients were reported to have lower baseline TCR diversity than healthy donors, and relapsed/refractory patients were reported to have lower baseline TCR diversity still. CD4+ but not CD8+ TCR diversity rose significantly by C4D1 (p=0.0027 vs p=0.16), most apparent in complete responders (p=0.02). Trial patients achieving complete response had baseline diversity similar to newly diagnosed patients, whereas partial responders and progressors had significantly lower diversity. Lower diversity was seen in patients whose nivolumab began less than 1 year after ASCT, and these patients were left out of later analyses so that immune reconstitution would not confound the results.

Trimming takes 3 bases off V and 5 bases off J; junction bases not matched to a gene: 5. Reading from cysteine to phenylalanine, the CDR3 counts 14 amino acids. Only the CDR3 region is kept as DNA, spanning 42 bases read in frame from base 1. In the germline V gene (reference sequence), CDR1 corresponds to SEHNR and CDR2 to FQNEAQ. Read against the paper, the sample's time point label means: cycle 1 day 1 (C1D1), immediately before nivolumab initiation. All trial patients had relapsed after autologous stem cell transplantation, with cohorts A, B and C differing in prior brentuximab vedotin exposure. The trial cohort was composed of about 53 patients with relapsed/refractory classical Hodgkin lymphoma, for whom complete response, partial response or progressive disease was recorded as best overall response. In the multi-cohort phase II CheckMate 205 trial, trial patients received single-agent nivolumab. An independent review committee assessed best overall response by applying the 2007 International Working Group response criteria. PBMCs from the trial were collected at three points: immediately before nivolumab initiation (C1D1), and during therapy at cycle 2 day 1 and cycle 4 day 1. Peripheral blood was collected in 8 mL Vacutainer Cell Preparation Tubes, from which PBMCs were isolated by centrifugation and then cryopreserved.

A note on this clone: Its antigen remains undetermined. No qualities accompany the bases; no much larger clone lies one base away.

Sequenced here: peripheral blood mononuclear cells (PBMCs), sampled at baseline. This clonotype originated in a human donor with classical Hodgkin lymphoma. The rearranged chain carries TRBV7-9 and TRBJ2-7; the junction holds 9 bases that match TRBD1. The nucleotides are TGTGCCAGCAGCTTTCCCGGACAGGGGAACGAGCAGTACTTC. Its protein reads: CASSFPGQGNEQYF.